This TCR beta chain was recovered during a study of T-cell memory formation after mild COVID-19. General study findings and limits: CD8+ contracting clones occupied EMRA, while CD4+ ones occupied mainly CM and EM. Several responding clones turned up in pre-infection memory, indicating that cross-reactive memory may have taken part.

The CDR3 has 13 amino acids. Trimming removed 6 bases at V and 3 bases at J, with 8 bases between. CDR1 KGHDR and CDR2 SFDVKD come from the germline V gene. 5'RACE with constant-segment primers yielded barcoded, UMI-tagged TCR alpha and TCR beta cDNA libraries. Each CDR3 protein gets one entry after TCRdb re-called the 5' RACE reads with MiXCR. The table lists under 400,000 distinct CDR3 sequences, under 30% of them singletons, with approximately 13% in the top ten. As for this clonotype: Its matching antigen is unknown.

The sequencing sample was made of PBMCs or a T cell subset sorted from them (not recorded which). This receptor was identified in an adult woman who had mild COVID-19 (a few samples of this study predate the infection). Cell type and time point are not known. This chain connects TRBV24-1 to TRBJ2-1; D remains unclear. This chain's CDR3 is CATSPANYNEQFF. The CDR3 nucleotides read TGTGCCACCAGTCCGGCTAACTACAATGAGCAGTTCTTC.